These T cell receptor beta chains were read from a single sample in a study of blood T cell repertoires in COVID-19. The table came from immunoSEQ multiplex PCR; TCRdb's copy has only in-frame clones and leaves some out. The repertoire holds more than 200,000 clones, 83% seen once, with 2% to 3% in the top ten. Sequenced material: peripheral blood. These receptors came from a middle-aged woman with active or convalescent COVID-19. CDR3s include the opening cysteine and the closing phenylalanine or tryptophan. Fields, in order: V gene, J gene, CDR3 protein.

v_gene: TRBV18; j_gene: TRBJ1-2; CDR3aa: CASSPEDNYGYTF
v_gene: TRBV7-9; j_gene: TRBJ2-5; CDR3aa: CASSPRWGGNQETQYF
v_gene: TRBV7-2; j_gene: TRBJ1-5; CDR3aa: CASSLWGDMRNQPQHF
v_gene: TRBV7-9; j_gene: TRBJ2-7; CDR3aa: CASSRMQGLDEQYF
v_gene: TRBV19; j_gene: TRBJ1-1; CDR3aa: CASSIPGQYEAFF
v_gene: TRBV29-1; j_gene: TRBJ2-1; CDR3aa: CSGDPEERGQFF
v_gene: TRBV6-5; j_gene: TRBJ2-3; CDR3aa: CASSPPGNHKDTQYF
v_gene: TRBV30; j_gene: TRBJ1-1; CDR3aa: CAWNRDGRGTEAFF
v_gene: TRBV5-1; j_gene: TRBJ1-2; CDR3aa: CASSLAPGSYGYTF
v_gene: TRBV10-3; j_gene: TRBJ1-4; CDR3aa: CAISEGQGTNEKLFF
v_gene: TRBV11-2; j_gene: TRBJ1-2; CDR3aa: CASREGPPVYGYTF
v_gene: TRBV30; j_gene: TRBJ1-2; CDR3aa: CAWSVNPWRSPNYGYTF
v_gene: TRBV11-1; j_gene: TRBJ1-4; CDR3aa: CASTGENEKLFF
v_gene: TRBV30; j_gene: TRBJ2-1; CDR3aa: CAWSLKSGFSYNEQFF
v_gene: TRBV28; j_gene: TRBJ2-5; CDR3aa: CASSLSRVRETQYF
v_gene: TRBV19; j_gene: TRBJ1-1; CDR3aa: CASIEYPTLNTEAFF
v_gene: TRBV6-5; j_gene: TRBJ1-2; CDR3aa: CASMGRPWGNYGYTF
v_gene: TRBV21-1; j_gene: TRBJ2-3; CDR3aa: CASSPRTGCLTDTQYF
v_gene: TRBV25-1; j_gene: TRBJ2-3; CDR3aa: CASSRTGETDTQYF
v_gene: TRBV7-9; j_gene: TRBJ2-7; CDR3aa: CASSRDRAYEQYF
v_gene: TRBV6-2/TRBV6-3; j_gene: TRBJ2-1; CDR3aa: CASSYPIAGLALF
v_gene: TRBV19; j_gene: TRBJ1-1; CDR3aa: CASSLTGGSEAFF
v_gene: TRBV9; j_gene: TRBJ1-3; CDR3aa: CASSVDRVSGNTIYF
v_gene: TRBV3-1/TRBV3-2; j_gene: TRBJ2-2; CDR3aa: CASSQPARLTGELFF
v_gene: TRBV12-3/TRBV12-4; j_gene: TRBJ2-7; CDR3aa: CASSLWGLGEQYF
v_gene: TRBV7-3; j_gene: TRBJ1-4; CDR3aa: CASSHRQGGEKLFF
v_gene: TRBV5-1; j_gene: TRBJ1-2; CDR3aa: CASSLDPRGDYGYTF
v_gene: TRBV20-1; j_gene: TRBJ2-1; CDR3aa: CSARVREGNFF
v_gene: TRBV3-1/TRBV3-2; j_gene: TRBJ2-2; CDR3aa: CASSPGTANTGELFF
v_gene: TRBV5-3; j_gene: TRBJ1-3; CDR3aa: CARSEDRGSLGSGNTIYF
v_gene: TRBV9; j_gene: TRBJ1-3; CDR3aa: CASSVEGASISGNTIYF
v_gene: TRBV6-4; j_gene: TRBJ1-1; CDR3aa: CASSLKGGENTEAFF
v_gene: TRBV6-5; j_gene: TRBJ1-2; CDR3aa: CASTTGGKRDYTF
v_gene: TRBV7-9; j_gene: TRBJ2-3; CDR3aa: CASSLALAGGLRDTQYF
v_gene: TRBV28; j_gene: TRBJ1-3; CDR3aa: CASSPAGGGYSGNTIYF
v_gene: TRBV5-1; j_gene: TRBJ2-5; CDR3aa: CASSLRQGLWVQETQYF
v_gene: TRBV28; j_gene: TRBJ1-5; CDR3aa: CASSFSGTGHQPQHF
v_gene: TRBV24-1; j_gene: TRBJ1-2; CDR3aa: CATSDTGTGPGYTF
v_gene: TRBV27; j_gene: TRBJ2-3; CDR3aa: CASSPSSTDTQYF